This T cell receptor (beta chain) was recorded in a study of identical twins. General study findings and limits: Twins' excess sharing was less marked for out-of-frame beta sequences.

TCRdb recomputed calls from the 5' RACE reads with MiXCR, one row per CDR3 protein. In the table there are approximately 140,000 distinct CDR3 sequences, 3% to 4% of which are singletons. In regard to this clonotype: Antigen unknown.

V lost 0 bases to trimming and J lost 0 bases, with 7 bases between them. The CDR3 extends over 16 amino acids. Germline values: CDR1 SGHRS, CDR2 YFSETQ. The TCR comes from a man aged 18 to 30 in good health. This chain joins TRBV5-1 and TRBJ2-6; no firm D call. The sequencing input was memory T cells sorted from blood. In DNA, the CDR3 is TGCGCCAGCAGCTTGGAGGGCTTCTCTGGGGCCAACGTCCTGACTTTC. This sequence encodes CASSLEGFSGANVLTF.